This paragraph reports one TCR beta chain. The data were taken from a study of blood T cell repertoires in COVID-19. Assay used: immunoSEQ multiplex PCR; TCRdb lists only in-frame clones, some missing. The sample lists around 280,000 clones; around 90% were seen once. V was trimmed by 6 bases and J by 0 bases, leaving 16 bases between them. CDR3 length: 16 residues. Germline V lookup: CDR1 SGDLS, CDR2 YYNGEE. The source of this sequence is a woman younger than 30 with acute COVID-19. The chain is built from TRBV9 and TRBJ2-1, with a weak D call TRBD2 (5 bases). The specimen was PBMCs or T cells enriched from blood (not recorded which). CDR3 region: CASTLRVESSYNEQFF. In DNA, the CDR3 is TGTGCCAGCACCCTGAGGGTCGAGAGCTCCTACAATGAGCAGTTCTTC. The full variable domain, rest sourced from reference TRBV9 and TRBJ2-1, is DSGVTQTPKHLITATGQRVTLRCSPRSGDLSVYWYQQSLDQGLQFLIQYYNGEERAKGNILERFSAQQFPDLHSELNLSSLELGDSALYFCASTLRVESSYNEQFFGPGTRLTVL.